This T cell receptor (beta chain) comes out of a study of T cells of healthy individuals. This clonotype was observed many times. TCRdb recomputed calls from the 5' RACE reads with MiXCR, one row per CDR3 protein. Of approximately 52,000 distinct CDR3 sequences listed, around 15% are singletons. This receptor was taken from a human donor in good health.

The DNA for the CDR3 is TGCGCCAGCAGCTTGAACCCGCCGGACGGTGAGCAGTTCTTC. Translated, it gives CASSLNPPDGEQFF. J is TRBJ2-1 and V is TRBV5-1; no definite D call. The V gene's germline CDR1 is SGHRS and CDR2 YFSETQ. CDR3 size: 14 residues. The V gene lost 1 base and the J gene lost 9 bases, with 14 bases spanning the gap.